The 24 T cell receptor beta chains below come from one sample, sequenced in a study of shared clonotypes between healthy human individuals (TCRdb year 2020). The method was the immunoSEQ multiplex PCR assay. TCRdb mirrors the immuneACCESS table, restricted to in-frame sequences. Some clones are absent from its copies; in checked studies, under half trace to an unresolved V gene, and the reason for the others is unknown. The sample yields over a million clones; 75% to 80% were counted once. The ten largest clones capture 0.61% of the sample. Sequenced: memory CD4+ T cells from PBMCs. According to the study, the label for this sample's cell subset or site signals: CD45RA-negative fraction. The receptors originated from a man between 18 and 35 years old in good health. Some clones in this sample may be carry-over from other donors' samples.

This clone is a singleton in its sample. This may arise from a read error, as a much more abundant clone is one base away. The J gene is TRBJ2-7, the V gene TRBV5-4; D is perhaps TRBD1 (7 bases). V lost 4 bases to trimming and J lost 0 bases, with 14 bases between them. The germline CDR1 and CDR2 sequences are SGHNT and YYREEE (reference sequence). The CDR3 extends over 15 amino acids. The CDR3 sequence is CASSAQGGSSYEQYF. DNA for the CDR3: TGTGCCAGCAGCGCGCAGGGGGGTAGCTCCTACGAGCAGTACTTC.

The chain links TRBV2 to TRBJ2-7, with D possibly TRBD2 on 7 matching bases. The V gene lost 6 bases and the J gene lost 5 bases, with 14 bases spanning the gap. Germline CDR1 reads SNHLY; CDR2 reads FYNNEI. There are 13 residues in the CDR3. CDR3 residues: CASRMGGLHEQYF. DNA of the CDR3: TGTGCCAGCAGGATGGGGGGGCTCCACGAGCAGTACTTC.

The chain recombines TRBV5-1 with TRBJ2-7; no clear D gene. The germline CDR1 and CDR2 sequences are SGHRS and YFSETQ. Trimming took off 4 bases at V and 2 bases at J, with 13 bases between the two ends. This CDR3 has 14 amino acids. CDR3 protein: CASSLTDGTYEQYF. The CDR3 DNA is TGCGCCAGCAGCCTGACGGACGGAACCTACGAGCAGTACTTC.

There are many counts of this clone. The same CDR3 also results from other DNA sequences found in this sample. The chain combines TRBV4-1 with TRBJ2-1; 9 bases map to TRBD1. The CDR3 spans 15 residues. V shed 4 bases, J shed 3 bases, and the junction held 4 bases outside the gene matches. CDR1 is MGHRA, CDR2 YSYEKL, per germline. The CDR3 DNA reads as TGCGCCAGCAGCCTCACAGGGGGCAACTACAATGAGCAGTTCTTC. Its translation: CASSLTGGNYNEQFF.

Comments on this clone: A read error is the likely source, as a far larger clone sits one nucleotide away. Different DNA sequences within this sample yield the same CDR3. The V and J genes are TRBV27 and TRBJ1-2; perhaps TRBD1 as D (6 bases). The germline CDR1 and CDR2 sequences are MNHEY and SMNVEV (reference sequence). Trimming removed 6 bases from V and 7 bases from J, with 24 bases in between. CDR3 size: 16 residues. The CDR3 spells CASSPPGTGALSGYTF. Here the CDR3 DNA reads TGTGCCAGCAGCCCCCCCGGCACGGGGGCGCTTAGTGGCTACACCTTC.

The chain combines TRBV5-4 with TRBJ2-7, with TRBD1 identical over 10 bases. Losses at the gene ends were 5 bases for V and 3 bases for J; bases not matched to a gene: 8. Looked up from germline, CDR1 is SGHNT and CDR2 is YYREEE (reference sequence). This CDR3 spans 15 amino acids. CDR3 nucleotide sequence: TGTGCCAGCAGATTAGGGACAGGGGCCGTCTACGAGCAGTACTTC. As protein: CASRLGTGAVYEQYF.

The V call is TRBV10-3, the J call TRBJ2-6; D gene uncertain. The CDR3 length is 12 residues. The ends were cut back, 6 bases at V and 2 bases at J, with 2 bases in the middle. Per the germline V gene, CDR1 is ENHRY and CDR2 is SYGVKD. DNA of the CDR3: TGTGCCATCAGCGCTGGGGCCAACGTCCTGACTTTC. Amino acids: CAISAGANVLTF.

The chain recombines TRBV9 with TRBJ1-2, with unresolved D. The CDR3 totals 15 residues. The germline CDR1 and CDR2 sequences are SGDLS and YYNGEE. The ends were cut back, 2 bases at V and 7 bases at J, with 18 bases in the middle. The CDR3 here is CASSVLGLENAGYTF. For the CDR3, the DNA is TGTGCCAGCAGCGTTTTAGGGCTCGAAAACGCTGGCTACACCTTC.

This chain connects TRBV6-5 to TRBJ2-1; TRBD2 aligns across 11 bases. V shed 3 bases and J 10 bases; nucleotides not matched to a gene: 11. This CDR3 comprises 16 residues. CDR1 is MNHEY, CDR2 SVGAGI, per germline. This CDR3 is CASSYVFTSGRNEQFF. For the CDR3, the DNA is TGTGCCAGCAGTTATGTTTTTACTAGCGGGAGAAACGAGCAGTTCTTC.

This clone has a handful of counts. The rearrangement links TRBV30 to TRBJ2-3, with D uncertain. The CDR3 is made up of 14 amino acids. Germline lookup yields CDR1 GTSNPN and CDR2 SVGIG (reference sequence). The V and J ends lost 4 bases and 0 bases respectively, with 11 bases between them. CDR3 residues: CAWNEISSTDTQYF. CDR3 DNA sequence: TGTGCCTGGAATGAGATTAGTAGCACAGATACGCAGTATTTT.

The CDR3 nucleotides read TGTGCCTGGAGTATCAGCGGGATAGTTAATGAGCAGTTCTTC. The encoded protein is CAWSISGIVNEQFF. The genes are TRBV30 and TRBJ2-1; TRBD2 aligns across 7 bases. The CDR3 is 14 residues long. CDR1 and CDR2 (germline): GTSNPN, SVGIG (reference sequence). V lost 2 bases, J lost 7 bases, and 8 bases stayed unmatched.

The V call is TRBV28, the J call TRBJ1-1, with D maybe TRBD1 (5 bases). V was shortened by 1 base and J by 0 bases, with 12 bases between the two germline ends. Germline CDR1 and CDR2: MDHEN and SYDVKM. The CDR3 consists of 16 residues. CDR3 nucleotide sequence: TGTGCCAGCAGTTTATTGGGGGAAGAAGTGAACACTGAAGCTTTCTTT. Translated: CASSLLGEEVNTEAFF.

The chain uses TRBV7-9 and TRBJ1-5, with 8 bases matching TRBD1. V shed 5 bases, J shed 0 bases, and the junction held 9 bases outside the gene matches. This CDR3 comprises 17 residues. Germline loops: CDR1 SEHNR, CDR2 FQNEAQ (reference sequence). The CDR3 region has the DNA TGTGCCAGCAGCCGAGATTTAACAGGGGGTAGCAATCAGCCCCAGCATTTT. Its protein product is CASSRDLTGGSNQPQHF.

This chain joins TRBV2 and TRBJ2-3, with D tentatively TRBD1 (6 bases). Germline V gene sequence: CDR1 SNHLY, CDR2 FYNNEI. The CDR3 is made up of 14 amino acids. V lost 8 bases and J 0 bases, leaving 12 bases between the germline ends. The CDR3 loop reads CASLDRTSTDTQYF. Written as DNA, the CDR3 is TGTGCCAGCTTGGACAGAACGAGCACAGATACGCAGTATTTT.

The DNA of the CDR3 is TGTGCCAGCAGCGTAGCACAGTTCAACTATGGCTACACCTTC. Translated: CASSVAQFNYGYTF. V is TRBV9 and J is TRBJ1-2; D is ambiguous. Trimming shortened V by 0 bases and J by 2 bases, and 8 bases separated the two germline ends. Germline values: CDR1 SGDLS, CDR2 YYNGEE. This CDR3 region has 14 residues.

The chain combines TRBV28 with TRBJ2-3; D gene uncertain. Germline V CDR1 and CDR2: MDHEN, SYDVKM. CDR3 size: 14 residues. Trimming left V 6 bases short and J 1 base short, with 11 bases between. Written as DNA, the CDR3 is TGTGCCAGCAGGGATTCTGGGGGCACAGATACGCAGTATTTT. Encoded protein: CASRDSGGTDTQYF.

The chain combines TRBV10-2 with TRBJ1-5; no clear D gene. Between the trimmed V and J ends, which lost 0 bases and 0 bases, there was a span of 6 bases. This CDR3 has 15 amino acids. Germline lookup yields CDR1 WSHSY and CDR2 SAAADI. Here the CDR3 DNA reads TGCGCCAGCAGTGAGTCCGGGTCTAGCAATCAGCCCCAGCATTTT. Encoded protein: CASSESGSSNQPQHF.

This chain uses TRBV25-1 with TRBJ2-5, with TRBD2 matching over 13 bases. This CDR3 has 16 amino acids. V shed 6 bases and J 4 bases; nucleotides not matched to a gene: 8. CDR1 MGHDK and CDR2 SYGVNS come from the germline V gene. CDR3 nucleotides: TGTGCCAGCAGACGGACTAGCGGGAGCCTGCGAGAGACCCAGTACTTC. Translation gives CASRRTSGSLRETQYF.

This chain uses TRBV2 with TRBJ1-2; 7 bases agree with TRBD1. V shed 6 bases, J shed 3 bases, and the junction held 4 bases outside the gene matches. Germline assignment: CDR1 SNHLY and CDR2 FYNNEI. The CDR3 length is 13 residues. Here the CDR3 reads CASSQTGDYGYTF. The CDR3 nucleotides read TGTGCCAGCAGCCAAACAGGGGACTATGGCTACACCTTC.

The chain links TRBV5-4 to TRBJ2-1; 12 nucleotides agree with TRBD2. Germline CDR1 and CDR2: SGHNT and YYREEE (reference sequence). The CDR3 totals 15 residues. V lost 2 bases and J lost 4; bases outside the gene matches: 1. The CDR3 spells CASSFGTSGYNEQFF. CDR3 DNA: TGTGCCAGCAGCTTCGGGACTAGCGGGTACAATGAGCAGTTCTTC.

The chain joins TRBV28 to TRBJ1-4; no definite D call. The CDR3 consists of 13 residues. CDR1 MDHEN and CDR2 SYDVKM come from the germline V gene. The V end was cut by 7 bases, the J end by 2 bases, with 8 bases between. CDR3 residues: CASIGGTNEKLFF. CDR3 in DNA: TGTGCCAGCATTGGAGGGACTAATGAAAAACTGTTTTTT.

This rearrangement joins TRBV12-5 to TRBJ2-5; a possible D gene is TRBD1 (5 bases). Per the germline V gene, CDR1 is LGHNT and CDR2 is FRNRAP. Trimming pared 3 bases from V and 1 base from J, leaving 9 bases between. The CDR3 contains 14 residues. CDR3: CASGLSGIQETQYF. For the CDR3, the DNA is TGTGCTAGTGGTTTATCAGGGATCCAAGAGACCCAGTACTTC.

The chain is built from TRBV7-3 and TRBJ2-7; 9 bases align to TRBD2. Germline V gene lookup returns CDR1 SGHTA and CDR2 FQGTGA. J gave up 6 bases and V 2 bases, and 8 bases lay outside the gene matches. The CDR3 loop spans 15 amino acids. CDR3 nucleotides: TGTGCCAGCAGCTTATATGGGGCTAGCGGGACCGAGCAGTACTTC. It yields the protein CASSLYGASGTEQYF.

The table lists this clone with a few counts. V usage is TRBV30 and J usage is TRBJ2-1, with 9 bases matching TRBD2. The CDR3 has 16 amino acids. Germline V gene data show CDR1 as GTSNPN and CDR2 as SVGIG (reference sequence). J gave up 2 bases and V 0 bases, and 5 bases lay outside the gene matches. Here the CDR3 DNA reads TGTGCCTGGAGTGTACTGGCGGGAGGGCCCTACAATGAGCAGTTCTTC. This codes for CAWSVLAGGPYNEQFF.